The next 2 T cell receptor beta chains were all read from a single sample in a study of T cells in Graves' hyperthyroidism and ophthalmopathy. RNA transcripts provided the source from which TCR beta CDR3 regions were amplified. Initially, a first-round RT-PCR of the TCR CDR3 employed the HTBI primer set. TCRdb re-analysed the multiplex PCR reads in MiXCR, keeping a single row per CDR3 protein. Among 550,000 to 650,000 distinct CDR3 sequences listed, about 15% were seen once. The sequencing sample was made of blood. These receptors all come from a woman aged 40 to 55 with Graves' hyperthyroidism.

As to this clonotype: A read error may be the cause here, since a much bigger clone is one base away. The chain is built from TRBV7-3 and TRBJ2-1; D is perhaps TRBD2 (7 bases). Per germline, CDR1 SGHTA and CDR2 FQGTGA. The V gene lost 11 bases and the J gene lost 9 bases, with 26 bases spanning the gap. There are 15 residues in the CDR3. The chain's CDR3 is CASRPSGTNLGEQFF. For the CDR3, the DNA is TGTGCCTCCCGCCCCAGCGGGACAAATCTCGGTGAGCAGTTCTTC.

This clonotype has just a few counts. V and J are TRBV20-1 and TRBJ2-7; D assignment may be TRBD1 or TRBD2 (5 bases each). Trimming removed 5 bases at V and 3 bases at J, with 14 bases between. Germline assignment: CDR1 DFQATT and CDR2 SNEGSKA (reference sequence). This CDR3 has 13 residues. CDR3 sequence: CSASRDADYEQYF. The CDR3, as DNA: TGCAGTGCTTCCCGGGACGCAGACTACGAGCAGTACTTC.